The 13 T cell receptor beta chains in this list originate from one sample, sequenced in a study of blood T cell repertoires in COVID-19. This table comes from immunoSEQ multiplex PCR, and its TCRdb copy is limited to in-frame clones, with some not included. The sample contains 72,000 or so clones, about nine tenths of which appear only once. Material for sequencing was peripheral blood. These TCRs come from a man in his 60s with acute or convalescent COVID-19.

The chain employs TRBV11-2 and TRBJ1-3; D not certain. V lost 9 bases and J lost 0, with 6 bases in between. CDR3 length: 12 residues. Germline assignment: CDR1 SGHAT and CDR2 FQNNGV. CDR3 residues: CASLFSGNTIYF. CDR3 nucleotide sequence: TGTGCCAGTCTCTTCTCTGGAAACACCATATATTTT.

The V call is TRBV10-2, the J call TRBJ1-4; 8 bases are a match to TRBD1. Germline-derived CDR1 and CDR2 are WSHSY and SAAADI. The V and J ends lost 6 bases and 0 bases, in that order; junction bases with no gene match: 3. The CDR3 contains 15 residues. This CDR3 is CASRGQDATNEKLFF. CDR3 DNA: TGCGCCAGCAGGGGACAGGACGCAACTAATGAAAAACTGTTTTTT.

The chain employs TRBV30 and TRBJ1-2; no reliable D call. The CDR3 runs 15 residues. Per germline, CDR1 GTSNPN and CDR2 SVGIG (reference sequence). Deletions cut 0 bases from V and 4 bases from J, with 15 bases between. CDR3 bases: TGTGCCTGGAGTGTACACAGTACCCCTTCCTATGGCTACACCTTC. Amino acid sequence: CAWSVHSTPSYGYTF.

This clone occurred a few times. In DNA form, the CDR3 reads TGCAGCGTTGAAGGGGCCGTGAACACTGAAGCTTTCTTT. Protein: CSVEGAVNTEAFF. The rearrangement joins TRBV29-1 to TRBJ1-1; D remains ambiguous. The CDR3 totals 13 residues. V was trimmed by 1 base and J by 0 bases, leaving 6 bases between them. Per the germline V gene, CDR1 is SQVTM and CDR2 is ANQGSEA.

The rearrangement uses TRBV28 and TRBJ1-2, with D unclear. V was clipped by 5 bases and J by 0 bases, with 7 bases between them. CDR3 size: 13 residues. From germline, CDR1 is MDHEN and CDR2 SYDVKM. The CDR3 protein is CASSVTPNYGYTF. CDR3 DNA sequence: TGTGCCAGCAGTGTGACACCTAACTATGGCTACACCTTC.

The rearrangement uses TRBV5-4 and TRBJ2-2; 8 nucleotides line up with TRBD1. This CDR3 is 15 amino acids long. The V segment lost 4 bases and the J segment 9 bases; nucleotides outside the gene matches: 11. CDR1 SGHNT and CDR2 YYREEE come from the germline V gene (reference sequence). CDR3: CASSEDRVLGRELFF. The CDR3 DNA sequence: TGTGCCAGCAGCGAGGACAGGGTGCTCGGAAGGGAGCTGTTTTTT.

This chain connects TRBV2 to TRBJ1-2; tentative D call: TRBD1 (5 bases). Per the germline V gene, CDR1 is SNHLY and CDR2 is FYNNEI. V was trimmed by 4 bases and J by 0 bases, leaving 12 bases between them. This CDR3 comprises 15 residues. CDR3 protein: CASSVWRQSNYGYTF. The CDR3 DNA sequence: TGTGCCAGCAGTGTATGGAGACAGTCTAACTATGGCTACACCTTC.

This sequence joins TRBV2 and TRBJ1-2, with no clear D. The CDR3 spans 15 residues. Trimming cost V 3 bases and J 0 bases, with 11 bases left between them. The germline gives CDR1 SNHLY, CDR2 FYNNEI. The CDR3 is CASSEWRQTNYGYTF. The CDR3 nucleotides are TGTGCCAGCAGTGAGTGGCGGCAGACTAACTATGGCTACACCTTC.

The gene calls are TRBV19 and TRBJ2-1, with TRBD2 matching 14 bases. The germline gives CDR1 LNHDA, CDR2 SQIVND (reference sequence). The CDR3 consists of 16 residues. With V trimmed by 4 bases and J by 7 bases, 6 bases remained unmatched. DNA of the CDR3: TGTGCCAGTAGTACCCTAGGACTAGCGGGGGGAAATGAGCAGTTCTTC. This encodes CASSTLGLAGGNEQFF.

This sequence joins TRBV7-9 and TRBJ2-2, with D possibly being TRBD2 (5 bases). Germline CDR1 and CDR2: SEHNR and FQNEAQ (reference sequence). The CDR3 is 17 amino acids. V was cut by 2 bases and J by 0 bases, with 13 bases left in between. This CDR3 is CASSLRRWNPNTGELFF. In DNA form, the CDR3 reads TGTGCCAGCAGCTTAAGGAGGTGGAACCCGAACACCGGGGAGCTGTTTTTT.

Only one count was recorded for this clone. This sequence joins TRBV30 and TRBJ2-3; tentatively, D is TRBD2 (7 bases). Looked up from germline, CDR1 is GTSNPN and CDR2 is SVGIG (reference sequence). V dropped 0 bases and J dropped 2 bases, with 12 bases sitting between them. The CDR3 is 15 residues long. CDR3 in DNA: TGTGCCTGGAGTGTAGGGGGGGCTCTCACAGATACGCAGTATTTT. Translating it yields CAWSVGGALTDTQYF.

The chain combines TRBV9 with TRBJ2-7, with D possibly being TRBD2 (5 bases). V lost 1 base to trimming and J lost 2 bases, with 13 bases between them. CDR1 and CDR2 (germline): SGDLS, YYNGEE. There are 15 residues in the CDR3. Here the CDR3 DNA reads TGTGCCAGCAGCGTATTTCCCGTCGGGACCTACGAGCAGTACTTC. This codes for CASSVFPVGTYEQYF.

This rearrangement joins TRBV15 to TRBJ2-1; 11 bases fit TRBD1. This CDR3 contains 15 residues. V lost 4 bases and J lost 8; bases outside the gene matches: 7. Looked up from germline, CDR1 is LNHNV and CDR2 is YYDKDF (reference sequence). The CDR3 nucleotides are TGTGCCACCAGCACGATGGACAGGGGGCCCGATGAGCAGTTCTTC. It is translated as CATSTMDRGPDEQFF. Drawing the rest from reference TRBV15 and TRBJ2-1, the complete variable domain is DAMVIQNPRYQVTQFGKPVTLSCSQTLNHNVMYWYQQKSSQAPKLLFHYYDKDFNNEADTPDNFQSRRPNTSFCFLDIRSPGLGDTAMYLCATSTMDRGPDEQFFGPGTRLTVL.